The entry below describes one T cell receptor (beta chain). This clone was counted a few times. Its antigen remains undetermined. No qualities accompany the bases; no much larger clone lies one base away. The sample comes from a study of T cells after somatic rescue of genetic block (dated by TCRdb to about 2020). The study in broad terms: What the study looked at was long-term robustness, specifically in a T-cell system that came about through somatic rescue of a genetic block in T-cell development.

The germline V gene encodes CDR1 SEHNR and CDR2 FQNEAQ (reference sequence). V is cut by 1 base and J by 0 bases, and the space between the germline ends is 10 bases. Reading from cysteine to phenylalanine, the CDR3 counts 15 amino acids. The retained sequence is limited to the CDR3, 45 bases, with the frame set at the first base. Library construction relied on the immunoSEQ multiplex PCR assay. TCRdb mirrors the immuneACCESS table, restricted to in-frame sequences. Some clones are absent from its copies; in checked studies, under half trace to an unresolved V gene, and the reason for the others is unknown. The sample has 70,000 to 95,000 clones on record, around 90% of them singletons. The ten biggest clones cover more than 1.5% of the sample.

In this chain, TRBV7-9 is recombined with TRBJ2-7, and perhaps TRBD1 as D gene, on 6 matching bases. Sequencing was performed on peripheral blood mononuclear cells (PBMCs). The clonotype comes from a woman aged 18-30 years. The DNA sequence is TGTGCCAGCAGCTTAGTAGGGGGACCCTCCTACGAGCAGTACTTC. Its translation reads: CASSLVGGPSYEQYF.